The 11 T cell receptor beta chains below all came from one sample that was sequenced in a study of blood T cell repertoires in COVID-19. Repertoires were generated with immunoSEQ multiplex PCR, while TCRdb's copy carries only in-frame clones and drops some. This sample has roughly 70,000 clones, with roughly 80% found just once. The sequenced material came from peripheral blood. Source of these receptors: a man aged 70-80 years who had recovered from COVID-19.

The chain links TRBV2 to TRBJ1-3; D might be TRBD1 (6 bases). The CDR3 is 16 amino acids. The V end lost 0 bases, the J end lost 4 bases, and 13 bases lay between the germline ends. Germline V gene sequence: CDR1 SNHLY, CDR2 FYNNEI. CDR3 in amino acids: CASSEAGGGRGNTIYF. As DNA, the CDR3 is TGTGCCAGCAGTGAAGCGGGAGGGGGTAGGGGAAACACCATATATTTT.

The J gene is TRBJ2-5, the V gene TRBV7-8; unclear D gene. The CDR3 has 14 residues. The germline V gene encodes CDR1 SGHVS and CDR2 FQNEAQ. V was trimmed by 3 bases and J by 1 base, leaving 9 bases between them. CDR3 sequence: CASSFPRGQETQYF. In DNA, the CDR3 is TGTGCCAGCAGCTTTCCCCGCGGCCAAGAGACCCAGTACTTC.

This chain links TRBV19 with TRBJ2-3; TRBD2 matches 10 bases. V dropped 7 bases and J dropped 6; count of bases not matched to a gene: 7. Germline CDR1 and CDR2: LNHDA and SQIVND (reference sequence). CDR3 length equals 14 residues. The CDR3: CASKVSGGPDTQYF. In DNA, the CDR3 is TGTGCCAGTAAAGTTAGCGGGGGGCCCGATACGCAGTATTTT. Complete variable domain (other parts from reference TRBV19 and TRBJ2-3): DGGITQSPKYLFRKEGQNVTLSCEQNLNHDAMYWYRQDPGQGLRLIYYSQIVNDFQKGDIAEGYSVSREKKESFPLTVTSAQKNPTAFYLCASKVSGGPDTQYFGPGTRLTVL.

The rearrangement joins TRBV28 to TRBJ1-2; the D gene is possibly TRBD1 (5 bases). CDR3 length equals 15 residues. Trimming left V 2 bases short and J 4 bases short, with 14 bases between. Germline V gene lookup returns CDR1 MDHEN and CDR2 SYDVKM. The CDR3 loop reads CASSLGSGIGYGYTF. The DNA of the CDR3 is TGTGCCAGCAGTTTAGGGTCAGGGATTGGCTATGGCTACACCTTC.

CDR3 DNA: TGTGCCATCAGTGACGGGTCTGGGGCCAACGTCCTGACTTTC. Translation gives CAISDGSGANVLTF. The chain is built from TRBV10-3 and TRBJ2-6; D is undetermined. Germline CDR1 ENHRY, CDR2 SYGVKD. CDR3 length equals 14 residues. Between the trimmed V and J ends, which lost 3 bases and 1 base, there was a span of 4 bases.

The chain joins TRBV4-1 to TRBJ2-3, with TRBD2 matching 9 bases. CDR1 MGHRA and CDR2 YSYEKL come from the germline V gene. The CDR3 is 18 residues long. With 2 bases clipped from V and 0 bases from J, the junction kept 9 bases outside the gene matches. CDR3 DNA: TGCGCCAGCAGCCAAACCCCCGGACTAGCGACCAGCACAGATACGCAGTATTTT. The encoded protein is CASSQTPGLATSTDTQYF.

V usage is TRBV28 and J usage is TRBJ1-2; 7 positions match TRBD1. There are 15 residues in the CDR3. CDR1 and CDR2 from the germline V gene are MDHEN and SYDVKM. Unmatched junction bases numbered 10, after V lost 6 bases and J lost 3 bases. CDR3 nucleotides: TGTGCCAGCAGCTATCAGACAGGGTCTTACTATGGCTACACCTTC. It is translated as CASSYQTGSYYGYTF.

This clone was seen once. The V call is TRBV7-2, the J call TRBJ2-1; 11 bases line up with TRBD2. The ends lost 1 base at V and 6 bases at J; junction bases unmatched: 5. The germline V gene has CDR1 SGHTA and CDR2 FQGNSA. CDR3 length equals 16 residues. This CDR3 is CASSLGFLAGGNEQFF. CDR3 DNA: TGTGCCAGCAGCTTAGGCTTCCTAGCGGGGGGCAATGAGCAGTTCTTC.

The V and J genes are TRBV3-1 (or the pseudogene TRBV3-2) and TRBJ2-6; D unresolved. The CDR3 sequence is 14 residues long. V was shortened by 3 bases and J by 2 bases, with 5 bases between the two germline ends. The germline V gene encodes CDR1 LGHDT and CDR2 YNNKEL (reference sequence). CDR3 in DNA: TGTGCCAGCAGCCACCTTGCTGGGGCCAACGTCCTGACTTTC. Translating gives CASSHLAGANVLTF.

This clone was detected a few times. This sequence joins TRBV29-1 and TRBJ2-7, with 9 bases that match TRBD2. CDR3 length equals 14 residues. The ends lost 5 bases at V and 0 bases at J; junction bases unmatched: 5. Germline CDR1 is SQVTM and CDR2 is ANQGSEA. The CDR3 region is CSVLAGYDSYEQYF. The CDR3 nucleotides read TGCAGCGTTCTAGCGGGGTACGACTCCTACGAGCAGTACTTC.

The J gene is TRBJ1-4, the V gene TRBV28, with no clear D. This CDR3 is 15 amino acids long. The V end lost 10 bases, the J end lost 0 bases, and 15 bases lay between the germline ends. Germline V gene data show CDR1 as MDHEN and CDR2 as SYDVKM. CDR3 DNA sequence: TGTGCCACCCTTAGCCCGTCTGCAACTAATGAAAAACTGTTTTTT. Amino acid sequence: CATLSPSATNEKLFF.